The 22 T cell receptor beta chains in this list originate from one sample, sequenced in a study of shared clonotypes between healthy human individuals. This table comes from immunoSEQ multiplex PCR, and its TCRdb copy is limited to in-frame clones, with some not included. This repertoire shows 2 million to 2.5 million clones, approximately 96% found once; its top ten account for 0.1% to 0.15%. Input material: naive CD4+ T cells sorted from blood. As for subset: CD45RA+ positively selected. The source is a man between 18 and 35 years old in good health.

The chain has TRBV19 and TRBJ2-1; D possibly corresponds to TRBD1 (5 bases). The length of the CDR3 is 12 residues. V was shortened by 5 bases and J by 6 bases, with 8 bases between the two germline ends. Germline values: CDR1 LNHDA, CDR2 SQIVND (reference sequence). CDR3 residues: CASSAGCNEQFF. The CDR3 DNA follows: TGTGCCAGTAGTGCAGGGTGCAATGAGCAGTTCTTC.

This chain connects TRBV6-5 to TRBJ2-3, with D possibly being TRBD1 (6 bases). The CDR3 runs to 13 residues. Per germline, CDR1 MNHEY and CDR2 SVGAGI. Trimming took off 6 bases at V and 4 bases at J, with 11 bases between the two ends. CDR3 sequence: CASRQTGSDTQYF. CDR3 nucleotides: TGTGCCAGCAGACAAACAGGGTCAGATACGCAGTATTTT.

The CDR3 DNA sequence: TGTGCCAGCCGCGGGACAGGGGGCACAGATACGCAGTATTTT. As protein: CASRGTGGTDTQYF. This chain links TRBV19 with TRBJ2-3, with 10 bases matching TRBD1. With 9 bases clipped from V and 1 base from J, the junction kept 4 bases outside the gene matches. The CDR3 consists of 14 residues. Germline V gene lookup returns CDR1 LNHDA and CDR2 SQIVND (reference sequence).

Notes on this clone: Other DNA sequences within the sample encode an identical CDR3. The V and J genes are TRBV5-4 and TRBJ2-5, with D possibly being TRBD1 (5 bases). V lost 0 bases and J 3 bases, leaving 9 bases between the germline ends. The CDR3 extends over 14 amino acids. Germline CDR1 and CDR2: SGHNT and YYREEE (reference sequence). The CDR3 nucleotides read TGTGCCAGCAGCTTGGTTGGCAGGGAAGAGACCCAGTACTTC. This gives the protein CASSLVGREETQYF.

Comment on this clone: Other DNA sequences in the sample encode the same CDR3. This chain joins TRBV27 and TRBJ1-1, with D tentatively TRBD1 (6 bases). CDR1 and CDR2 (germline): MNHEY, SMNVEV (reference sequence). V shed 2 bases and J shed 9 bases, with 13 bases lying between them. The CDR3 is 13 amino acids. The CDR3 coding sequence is TGTGCCAGCAGTTTAAATCGCCAGGGGAAAGCTTTCTTT. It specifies CASSLNRQGKAFF.

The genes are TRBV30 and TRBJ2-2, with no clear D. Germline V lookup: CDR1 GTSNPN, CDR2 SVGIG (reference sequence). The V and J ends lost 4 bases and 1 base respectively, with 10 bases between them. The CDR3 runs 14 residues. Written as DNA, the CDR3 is TGTGCCTGGACCGAAACATTGAACACCGGGGAGCTGTTTTTT. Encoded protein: CAWTETLNTGELFF.

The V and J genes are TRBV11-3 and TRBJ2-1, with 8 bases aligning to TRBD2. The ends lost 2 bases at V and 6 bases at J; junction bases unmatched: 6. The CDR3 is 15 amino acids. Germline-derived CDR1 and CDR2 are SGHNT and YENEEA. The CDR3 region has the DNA TGTGCCAGCAGCTTACGGGGGGGCCTCCCCAATGAGCAGTTCTTC. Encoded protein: CASSLRGGLPNEQFF. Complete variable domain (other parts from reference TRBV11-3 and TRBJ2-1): EAGVVQSPRYKIIEKKQPVAFWCNPISGHNTLYWYLQNLGQGPELLIRYENEEAVDDSQLPKDRFSAERLKGVDSTLKIQPAELGDSAVYLCASSLRGGLPNEQFFGPGTRLTVL.

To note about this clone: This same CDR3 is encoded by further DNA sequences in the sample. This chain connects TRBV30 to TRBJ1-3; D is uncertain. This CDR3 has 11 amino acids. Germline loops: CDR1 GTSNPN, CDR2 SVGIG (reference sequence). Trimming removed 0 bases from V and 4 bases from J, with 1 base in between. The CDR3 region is CAWSVGNTIYF. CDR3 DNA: TGTGCCTGGAGTGTCGGAAACACCATATATTTT.

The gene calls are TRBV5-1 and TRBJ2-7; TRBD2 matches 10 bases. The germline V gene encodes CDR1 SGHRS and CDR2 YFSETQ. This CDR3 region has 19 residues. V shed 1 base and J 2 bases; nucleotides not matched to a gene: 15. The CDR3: CASSLSSLKLAGKTYEQYF. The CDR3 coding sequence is TGCGCCAGCAGCTTGTCGTCCCTGAAACTAGCGGGGAAGACCTACGAGCAGTACTTC. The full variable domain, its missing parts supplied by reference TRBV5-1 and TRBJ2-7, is KAGVTQTPRYLIKTRGQQVTLSCSPISGHRSVSWYQQTPGQGLQFLFEYFSETQRNKGNFPGRFSGRQFSNSRSEMNVSTLELGDSALYLCASSLSSLKLAGKTYEQYFGPGTRLTVT.

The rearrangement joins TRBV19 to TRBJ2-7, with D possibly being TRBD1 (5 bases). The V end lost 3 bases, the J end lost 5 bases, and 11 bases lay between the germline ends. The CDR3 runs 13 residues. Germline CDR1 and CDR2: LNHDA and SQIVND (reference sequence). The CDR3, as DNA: TGTGCCAGTAGTATTGGAAGGGGCCACGAGCAGTACTTC. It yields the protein CASSIGRGHEQYF.

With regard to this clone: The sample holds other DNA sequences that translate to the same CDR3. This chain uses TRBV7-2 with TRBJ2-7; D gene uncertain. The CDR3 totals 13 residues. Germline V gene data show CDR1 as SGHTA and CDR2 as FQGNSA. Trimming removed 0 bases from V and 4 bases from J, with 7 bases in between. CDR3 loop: CASSLARQYEQYF. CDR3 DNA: TGTGCCAGCAGCTTAGCGCGTCAGTACGAGCAGTACTTC. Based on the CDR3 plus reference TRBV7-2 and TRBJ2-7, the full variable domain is GAGVSQSPSNKVTEKGKDVELRCDPISGHTALYWYRQSLGQGLEFLIYFQGNSAPDKSGLPSDRFSAERTGGSVSTLTIQRTQQEDSAVYLCASSLARQYEQYFGPGTRLTVT.

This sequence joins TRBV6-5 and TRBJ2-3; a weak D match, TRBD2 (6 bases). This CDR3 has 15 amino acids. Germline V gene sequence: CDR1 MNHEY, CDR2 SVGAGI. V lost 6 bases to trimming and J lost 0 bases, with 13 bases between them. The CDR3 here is CASRPEGSSTDTQYF. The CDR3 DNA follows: TGTGCCAGCAGACCGGAGGGTTCTAGCACAGATACGCAGTATTTT.

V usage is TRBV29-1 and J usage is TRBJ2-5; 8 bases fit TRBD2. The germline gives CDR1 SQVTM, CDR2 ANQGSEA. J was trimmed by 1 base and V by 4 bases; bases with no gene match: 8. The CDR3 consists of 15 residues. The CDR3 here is CSVVVAGSSQETQYF. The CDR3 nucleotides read TGCAGCGTTGTGGTAGCGGGATCATCCCAAGAGACCCAGTACTTC.

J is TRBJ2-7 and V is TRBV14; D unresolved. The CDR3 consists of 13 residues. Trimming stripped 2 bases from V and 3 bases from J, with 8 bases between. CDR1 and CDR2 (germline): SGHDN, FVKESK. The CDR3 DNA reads TGTGCCAGCAGCCAATCTAGAAACTACGAGCAGTACTTC. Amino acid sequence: CASSQSRNYEQYF. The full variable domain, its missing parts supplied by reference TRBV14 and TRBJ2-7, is EAGVTQFPSHSVIEKGQTVTLRCDPISGHDNLYWYRRVMGKEIKFLLHFVKESKQDESGMPNNRFLAERTGGTYSTLKVQPAELEDSGVYFCASSQSRNYEQYFGPGTRLTVT.

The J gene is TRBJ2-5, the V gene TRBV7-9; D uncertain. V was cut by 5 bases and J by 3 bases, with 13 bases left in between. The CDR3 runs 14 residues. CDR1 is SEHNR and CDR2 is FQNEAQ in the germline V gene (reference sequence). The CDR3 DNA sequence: TGTGCCAGCAGCCCCCTCGGGCTGAAAGAGACCCAGTACTTC. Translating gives CASSPLGLKETQYF. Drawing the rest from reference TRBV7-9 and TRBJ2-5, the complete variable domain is DTGVSQNPRHKITKRGQNVTFRCDPISEHNRLYWYRQTLGQGPEFLTYFQNEAQLEKSRLLSDRFSAERPKGSFSTLEIQRTEQGDSAMYLCASSPLGLKETQYFGPGTRLLVL.

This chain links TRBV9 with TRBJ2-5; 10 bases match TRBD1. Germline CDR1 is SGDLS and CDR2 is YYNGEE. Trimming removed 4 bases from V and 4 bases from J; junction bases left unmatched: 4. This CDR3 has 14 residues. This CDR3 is CASSRDRGGETQYF. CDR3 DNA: TGTGCCAGCAGCCGGGACAGGGGAGGAGAGACCCAGTACTTC.

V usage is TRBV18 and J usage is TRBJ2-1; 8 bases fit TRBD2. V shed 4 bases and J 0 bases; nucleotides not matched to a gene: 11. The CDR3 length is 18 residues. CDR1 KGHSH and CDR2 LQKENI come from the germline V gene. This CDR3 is CASSLLGAGALSYNEQFF. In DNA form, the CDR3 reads TGTGCCAGCTCACTCCTCGGAGCGGGGGCTCTCTCCTACAATGAGCAGTTCTTC.

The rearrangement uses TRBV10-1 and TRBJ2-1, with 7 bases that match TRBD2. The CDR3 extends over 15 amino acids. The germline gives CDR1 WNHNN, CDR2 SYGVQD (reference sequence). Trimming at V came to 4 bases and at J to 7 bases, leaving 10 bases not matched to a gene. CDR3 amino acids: CASSASSGLGNEQFF. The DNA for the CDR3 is TGCGCCAGCAGTGCATCTAGCGGCCTGGGGAATGAGCAGTTCTTC.

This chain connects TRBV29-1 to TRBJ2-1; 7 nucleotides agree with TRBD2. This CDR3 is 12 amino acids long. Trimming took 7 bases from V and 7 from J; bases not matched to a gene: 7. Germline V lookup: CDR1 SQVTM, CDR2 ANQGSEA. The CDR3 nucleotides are TGCAGCGCCAACGTGGGGGGGAATGAGCAGTTCTTC. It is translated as CSANVGGNEQFF.

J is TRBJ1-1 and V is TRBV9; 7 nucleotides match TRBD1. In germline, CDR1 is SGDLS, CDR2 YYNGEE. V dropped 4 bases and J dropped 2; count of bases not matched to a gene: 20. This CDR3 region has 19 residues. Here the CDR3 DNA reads TGTGCCAGCAGCCGTAGAGTTCGAGGGGGCCCTTTAACTAACACTGAAGCTTTCTTT. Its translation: CASSRRVRGGPLTNTEAFF.

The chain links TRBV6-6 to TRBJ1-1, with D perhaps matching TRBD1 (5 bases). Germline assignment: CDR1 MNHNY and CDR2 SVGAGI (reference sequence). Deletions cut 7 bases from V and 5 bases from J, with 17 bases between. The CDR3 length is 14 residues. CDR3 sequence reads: CASTTGTKGTEAFF. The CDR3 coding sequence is TGTGCCAGCACCACGGGGACCAAGGGGACTGAAGCTTTCTTT.

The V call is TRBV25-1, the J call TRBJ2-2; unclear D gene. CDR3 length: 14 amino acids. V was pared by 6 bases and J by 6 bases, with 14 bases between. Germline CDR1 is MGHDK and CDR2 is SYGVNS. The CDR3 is CASRSQSVSGELFF. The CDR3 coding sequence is TGTGCCAGCAGGTCCCAGTCCGTCTCCGGGGAGCTGTTTTTT.